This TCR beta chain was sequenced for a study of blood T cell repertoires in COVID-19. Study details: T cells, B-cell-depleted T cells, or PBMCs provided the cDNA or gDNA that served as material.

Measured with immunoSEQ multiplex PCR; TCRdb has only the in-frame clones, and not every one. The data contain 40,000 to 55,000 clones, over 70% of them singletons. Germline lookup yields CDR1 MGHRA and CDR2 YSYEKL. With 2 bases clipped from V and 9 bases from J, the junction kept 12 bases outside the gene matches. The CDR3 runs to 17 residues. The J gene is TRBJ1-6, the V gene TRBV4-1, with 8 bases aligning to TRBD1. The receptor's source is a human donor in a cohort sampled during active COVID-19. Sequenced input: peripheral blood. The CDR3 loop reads CASSQFLDRGLTSPLHF. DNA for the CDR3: TGCGCCAGCAGCCAATTCTTAGACAGGGGATTGACTTCACCCCTCCACTTT.